This T cell receptor beta chain was recorded in a study of control samples from healthy donors and cancer patients. Repertoires were generated with immunoSEQ multiplex PCR, while TCRdb's copy carries only in-frame clones and drops some. The table lists roughly 120,000 clones, more than 85% of them singletons. The CDR3 sequence is 15 residues long. Germline values: CDR1 MGHDK, CDR2 SYGVNS. Trimming at V came to 4 bases and at J to 4 bases, leaving 3 bases not matched to a gene. Source material: PBMCs. This clonotype was sampled from a man between 50 and 59 years old with head and neck cancer. The genes are TRBV25-1 and TRBJ2-1; 11 nucleotides agree with TRBD2. CDR3 sequence: CASSGLAGGYNEQFF. The CDR3 nucleotides read TGTGCCAGCAGTGGGTTAGCGGGGGGGTACAATGAGCAGTTCTTC.